These T cell receptor beta chains were read from a single sample in a study of blood T cells in healthy people across ages. Each CDR3 protein is one row after TCRdb ran MiXCR on the 5' RACE reads. The data hold more than 650,000 distinct CDR3 sequences, with over 20% observed a single time. Sequenced: blood. These receptors were collected from a man between 65 and 85 years old in good health. The CDR3 runs from the conserved cysteine through the conserved F or W. D genes are given only for firm matches. Not all rows give a size; the values are once, few, many and, for expanded clones, a class.

cdr3_aa cdr3_nt j_call d_call clone_size v_call
CASSPRRLALSTDTQYF TGTGCCAGCAGTCCCCGGAGGCTAGCGTTGAGCACAGATACGCAGTATTTT TRBJ2-3 - - TRBV12-3/TRBV12-4
CASSYSGSLTDAQYF TGTGCCAGCAGTTACTCTGGCAGCCTTACAGATGCGCAGTATTTT TRBJ2-3 - - TRBV6-5
CASSPTGTTDGYTF TGTGCCAGCAGCCCGACGGGGACGACGGATGGCTACACCTTC TRBJ1-2 - - TRBV12-3/TRBV12-4
CAWRGREEKGTQYF TGTGCCTGGAGGGGTCGGGAGGAGAAAGGAACGCAGTATTTT TRBJ2-3 TRBD2 - TRBV30
CASSFQVGNNSPLHF TGCGCCAGCAGCTTCCAGGTCGGGAATAATTCACCCCTCCACTTT TRBJ1-6 - - TRBV5-1
CASSLASGGSYGYTF TGTGCCAGCAGCTTAGCATCGGGGGGCAGCTATGGCTACACCTTC TRBJ1-2 - few TRBV7-2
CSATQAGSSYNEQFF TGCAGTGCGACTCAGGCGGGGAGCTCCTACAATGAGCAGTTCTTC TRBJ2-1 - - TRBV20-1
CASSETPVTGSPLHF TGTGCCAGCTCCGAAACACCGGTCACAGGATCACCCCTCCACTTT TRBJ1-6 - many TRBV18
CASSDRQVDQPQHF TGCGCCAGCAGTGATAGACAAGTCGATCAGCCCCAGCATTTT TRBJ1-5 - few TRBV10-2
CASSLVTDNSPLHF TGCGCCAGCAGCTTGGTGACAGATAATTCACCCCTCCACTTT TRBJ1-6 - few TRBV5-1
CSLWGWTSGTDTQYF TGCAGTCTATGGGGTTGGACTAGCGGCACAGATACGCAGTATTTT TRBJ2-3 TRBD2 few TRBV20-1
CASSPERTGDNEQFF TGTGCCAGCAGTCCAGAGAGGACAGGGGATAATGAGCAGTTCTTC TRBJ2-1 TRBD1 many TRBV12-3/TRBV12-4
CASTGRGTDTQYF TGTGCCAGTACCGGCAGGGGAACAGATACGCAGTATTTT TRBJ2-3 - few TRBV19
CASSTKDRSLNEQYF TGTGCCAGCAGCACGAAGGACCGGTCTTTAAACGAGCAGTACTTC TRBJ2-7 - - TRBV13
CASSQEGTLANEKLFF TGCGCCAGCAGCCAGGAAGGGACCCTGGCAAATGAAAAACTGTTTTTT TRBJ1-4 - - TRBV4-1
CASSQPGHDGETQYF TGCGCCAGCAGTCAACCGGGGCACGATGGGGAGACCCAGTACTTC TRBJ2-5 - few TRBV23-1
CASTRQGGTGELFF TGTGCCAGCACCCGACAGGGCGGCACCGGGGAGCTGTTTTTT TRBJ2-2 TRBD1 - TRBV12-3/TRBV12-4
CASSQRGTALEAFF TGTGCCAGCAGCCAAAGGGGGACAGCTCTTGAAGCTTTCTTT TRBJ1-1 TRBD1 few TRBV3-1
CASSVTGTGRFGEKLFF TGTGCCAGCAGCGTAACCGGGACAGGGAGGTTCGGAGAAAAACTGTTTTTT TRBJ1-4 TRBD1 few TRBV7-9
CSARGQGALTGELFF TGCAGTGCTAGAGGACAGGGGGCGCTGACCGGGGAGCTGTTTTTT TRBJ2-2 TRBD1 - TRBV20-1
CASSPGQGGLGEQFF TGCGCCAGCAGCCCCGGACAGGGGGGCCTCGGTGAGCAGTTCTTC TRBJ2-1 TRBD1 few TRBV5-1
CATSGGWSQETQYF TGTGCCACCAGCGGCGGGTGGTCACAAGAGACCCAGTACTTC TRBJ2-5 - - TRBV24-1
CATSDPTGGGGFQETQYF TGTGCCACCAGTGACCCGACAGGGGGGGGAGGCTTTCAAGAGACCCAGTACTTC TRBJ2-5 TRBD1 - TRBV24-1
CASSFGGSIYNEQFF TGTGCCAGCAGCTTTGGCGGGAGCATCTACAATGAGCAGTTCTTC TRBJ2-1 TRBD2 - TRBV7-2
CASSLGNGGGQETQYF TGCGCCAGCAGCTTGGGAAACGGCGGGGGACAAGAGACCCAGTACTTC TRBJ2-5 TRBD2 - TRBV5-1
CATSKGTGGTGANVLTF TGTGCCACCAGCAAAGGGACAGGGGGAACTGGGGCCAACGTCCTGACTTTC TRBJ2-6 TRBD1 - TRBV15
CASSLIGAGGYTF TGCGCCAGCAGCTTGATCGGGGCAGGAGGCTACACCTTC TRBJ1-2 - few TRBV5-1
CASFASGTDTQYF TGTGCCAGCTTCGCCAGCGGCACAGATACGCAGTATTTT TRBJ2-3 - - TRBV6-1
CASSRRGEGDTDTQYF TGTGCCAGCAGCCGGAGGGGGGAGGGTGACACAGATACGCAGTATTTT TRBJ2-3 - - TRBV7-2
CAISGGQGPYNEQFF TGTGCTATCAGTGGGGGACAGGGCCCTTACAATGAGCAGTTCTTC TRBJ2-1 TRBD1 few TRBV10-3
CASRTASGANVLTF TGCGCCAGCAGGACAGCATCAGGGGCCAACGTCCTGACTTTC TRBJ2-6 - many TRBV5-1
CASSLRPGQGRSNEQFF TGTGCCAGCAGCTTACGCCCGGGACAGGGGCGCAGCAATGAGCAGTTCTTC TRBJ2-1 TRBD1 - TRBV7-2
CSAGTPKNIQYF TGCAGCGCCGGGACACCAAAAAACATTCAGTACTTC TRBJ2-4 - many TRBV29-1
CSIGNPGSTEAFF TGCAGCATCGGCAACCCCGGGAGCACTGAAGCTTTCTTT TRBJ1-1 - - TRBV29-1
CASRSDRGTNEQFF TGTGCCAGCAGATCGGACAGGGGAACCAATGAGCAGTTCTTC TRBJ2-1 TRBD1 - TRBV2
CASSFRRQVGEAFF TGTGCCAGCAGCTTTCGACGACAGGTTGGTGAAGCTTTCTTT TRBJ1-1 - - TRBV11-2
CSAPPGAGGAQYF TGCAGTGCTCCCCCTGGAGCGGGAGGGGCCCAGTACTTC TRBJ2-5 TRBD2 few TRBV20-1
CASSMNYGYTF TGTGCCAGTAGTATGAACTATGGCTACACCTTC TRBJ1-2 - few TRBV19
CASSGSGTLAQYF TGTGCCAGCAGTGGTTCCGGGACCCTGGCGCAGTATTTT TRBJ2-3 - few TRBV25-1
CSASRTRTGGRGYTF TGCAGTGCTAGTCGCACCCGGACAGGTGGAAGGGGCTACACCTTC TRBJ1-2 TRBD1 - TRBV20-1
CASNQDLGSGVSTDTQYF TGTGCCAGCAACCAAGATCTGGGTAGCGGGGTTAGCACAGATACGCAGTATTTT TRBJ2-3 TRBD2 - TRBV14
CASSPRTDDEAFF TGTGCCAGCTCACCACGGACCGATGATGAAGCTTTCTTT TRBJ1-1 - few TRBV18
CASSPMGRSNYGYTF TGCGCCAGCAGCCCGATGGGACGGTCTAACTATGGCTACACCTTC TRBJ1-2 - few TRBV5-1
CASSLNEISGSAGEQFF TGTGCCAGCAGCTTAAATGAGATTAGCGGGAGTGCAGGCGAGCAGTTCTTC TRBJ2-1 TRBD2 few TRBV7-8